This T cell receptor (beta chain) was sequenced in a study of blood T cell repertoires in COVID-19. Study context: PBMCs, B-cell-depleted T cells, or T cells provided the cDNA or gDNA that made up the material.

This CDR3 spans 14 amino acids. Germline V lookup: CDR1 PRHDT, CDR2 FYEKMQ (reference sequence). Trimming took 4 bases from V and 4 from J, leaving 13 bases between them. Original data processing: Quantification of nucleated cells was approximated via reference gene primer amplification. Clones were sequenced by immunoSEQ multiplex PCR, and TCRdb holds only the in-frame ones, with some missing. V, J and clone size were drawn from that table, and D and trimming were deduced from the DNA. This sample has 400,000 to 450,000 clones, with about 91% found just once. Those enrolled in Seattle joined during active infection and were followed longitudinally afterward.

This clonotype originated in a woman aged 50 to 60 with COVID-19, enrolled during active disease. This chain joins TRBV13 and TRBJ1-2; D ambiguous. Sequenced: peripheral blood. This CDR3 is CASSWEEAGYGYTF. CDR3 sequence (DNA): TGTGCCAGCAGCTGGGAGGAAGCCGGCTATGGCTACACCTTC.